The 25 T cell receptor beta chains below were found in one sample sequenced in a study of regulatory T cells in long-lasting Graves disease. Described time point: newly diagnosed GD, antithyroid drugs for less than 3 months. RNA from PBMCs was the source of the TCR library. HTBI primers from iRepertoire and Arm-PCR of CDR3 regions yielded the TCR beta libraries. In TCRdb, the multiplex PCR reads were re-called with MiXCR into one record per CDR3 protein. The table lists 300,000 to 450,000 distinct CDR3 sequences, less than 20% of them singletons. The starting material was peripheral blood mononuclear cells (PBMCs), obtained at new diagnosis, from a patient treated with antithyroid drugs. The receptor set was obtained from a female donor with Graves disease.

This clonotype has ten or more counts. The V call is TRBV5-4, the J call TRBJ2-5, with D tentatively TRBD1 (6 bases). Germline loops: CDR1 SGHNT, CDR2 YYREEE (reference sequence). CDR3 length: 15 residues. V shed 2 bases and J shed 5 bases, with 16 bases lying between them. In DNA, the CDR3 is TGTGCCAGCAGCTTCAACACAGGGTTACAGGAGACCCAGTACTTC. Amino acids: CASSFNTGLQETQYF.

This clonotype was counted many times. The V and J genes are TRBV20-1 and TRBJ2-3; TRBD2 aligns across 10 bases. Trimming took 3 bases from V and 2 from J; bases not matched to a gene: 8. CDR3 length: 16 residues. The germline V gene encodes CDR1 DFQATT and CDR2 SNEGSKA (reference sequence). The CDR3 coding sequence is TGCAGTGCTAGTCCAGGACTAGCGGCCCCCACAGATACGCAGTATTTT. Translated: CSASPGLAAPTDTQYF.

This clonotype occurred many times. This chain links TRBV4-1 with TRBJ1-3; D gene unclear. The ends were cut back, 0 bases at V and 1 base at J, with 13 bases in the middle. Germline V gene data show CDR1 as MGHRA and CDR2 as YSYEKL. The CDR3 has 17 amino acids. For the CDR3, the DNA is TGCGCCAGCAGCCAAGAACGTACGAGGAGATCTGGAAACACCATATATTTT. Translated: CASSQERTRRSGNTIYF.

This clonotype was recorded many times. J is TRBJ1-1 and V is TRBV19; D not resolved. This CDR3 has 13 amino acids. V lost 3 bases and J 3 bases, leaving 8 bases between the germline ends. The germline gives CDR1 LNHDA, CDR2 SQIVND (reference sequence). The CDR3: CASSMVGDTEAFF. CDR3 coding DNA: TGTGCCAGTAGTATGGTCGGGGACACTGAAGCTTTCTTT. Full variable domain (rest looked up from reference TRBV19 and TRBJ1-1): DGGITQSPKYLFRKEGQNVTLSCEQNLNHDAMYWYRQDPGQGLRLIYYSQIVNDFQKGDIAEGYSVSREKKESFPLTVTSAQKNPTAFYLCASSMVGDTEAFFGQGTRLTVV.

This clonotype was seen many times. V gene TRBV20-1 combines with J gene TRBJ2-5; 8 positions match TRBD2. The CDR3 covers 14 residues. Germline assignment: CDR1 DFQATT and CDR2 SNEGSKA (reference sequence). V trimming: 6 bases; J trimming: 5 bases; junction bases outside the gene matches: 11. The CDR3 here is CSASAGEGSETQYF. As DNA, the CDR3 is TGCAGTGCCTCAGCGGGAGAGGGGAGCGAGACCCAGTACTTC.

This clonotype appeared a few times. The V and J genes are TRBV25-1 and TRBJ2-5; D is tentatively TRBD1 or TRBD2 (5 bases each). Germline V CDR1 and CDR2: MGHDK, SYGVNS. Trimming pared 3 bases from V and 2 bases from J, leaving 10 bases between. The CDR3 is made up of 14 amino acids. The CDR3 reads CASSDLGTQETQYF. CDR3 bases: TGTGCCAGCAGTGACCTAGGGACGCAAGAGACCCAGTACTTC.

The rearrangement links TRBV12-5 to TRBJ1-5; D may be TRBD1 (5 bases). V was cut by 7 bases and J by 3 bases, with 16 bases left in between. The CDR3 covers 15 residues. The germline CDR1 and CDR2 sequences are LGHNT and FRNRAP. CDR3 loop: CASALGEFDNQPQHF. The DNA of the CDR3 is TGTGCTAGTGCTTTAGGGGAGTTCGACAATCAGCCCCAGCATTTT.

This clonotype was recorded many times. CDR3 nucleotides: TGCGCCAGCAGTGAAACTTCTAGACTAGCGGGAGGTTGGAATGAGCAGTTCTTC. This translates into CASSETSRLAGGWNEQFF. This chain connects TRBV10-1 to TRBJ2-1, with 13 bases fitting TRBD2. Germline V lookup: CDR1 WNHNN, CDR2 SYGVQD (reference sequence). With 3 bases clipped from V and 7 bases from J, the junction kept 12 bases outside the gene matches. There are 18 residues in the CDR3.

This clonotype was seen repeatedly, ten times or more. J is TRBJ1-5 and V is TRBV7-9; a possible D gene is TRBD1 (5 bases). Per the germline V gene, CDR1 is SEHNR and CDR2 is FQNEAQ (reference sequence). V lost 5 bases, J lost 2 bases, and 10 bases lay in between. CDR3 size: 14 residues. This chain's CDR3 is CASSRGSGNQPQHF. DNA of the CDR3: TGTGCCAGCAGCAGGGGATCCGGCAATCAGCCCCAGCATTTT.

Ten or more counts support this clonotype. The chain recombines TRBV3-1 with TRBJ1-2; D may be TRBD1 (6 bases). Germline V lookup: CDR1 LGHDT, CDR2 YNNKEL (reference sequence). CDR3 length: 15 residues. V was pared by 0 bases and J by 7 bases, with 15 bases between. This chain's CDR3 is CASSQEVRGPGGYTF. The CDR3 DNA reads TGTGCCAGCAGCCAAGAAGTCAGGGGACCGGGTGGCTACACCTTC.

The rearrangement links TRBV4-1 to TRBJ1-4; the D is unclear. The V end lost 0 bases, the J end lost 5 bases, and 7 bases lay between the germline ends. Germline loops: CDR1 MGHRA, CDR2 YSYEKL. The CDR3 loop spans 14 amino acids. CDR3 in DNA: TGCGCCAGCAGCCAAGATGTAGGGAATGAAAAACTGTTTTTT. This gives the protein CASSQDVGNEKLFF.

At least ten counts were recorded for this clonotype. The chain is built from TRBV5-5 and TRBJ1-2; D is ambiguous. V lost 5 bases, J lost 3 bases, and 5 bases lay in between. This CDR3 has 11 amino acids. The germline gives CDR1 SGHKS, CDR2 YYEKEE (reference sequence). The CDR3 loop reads CASSLDYGYTF. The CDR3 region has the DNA TGTGCCAGCAGTCTAGACTATGGCTACACCTTC.

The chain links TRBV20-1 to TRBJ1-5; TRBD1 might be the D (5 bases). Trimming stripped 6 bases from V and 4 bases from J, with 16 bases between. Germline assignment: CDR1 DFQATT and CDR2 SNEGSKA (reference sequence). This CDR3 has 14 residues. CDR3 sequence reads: CSAPGPGGNQPQHF. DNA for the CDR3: TGCAGTGCGCCGGGACCGGGAGGGAATCAGCCCCAGCATTTT.

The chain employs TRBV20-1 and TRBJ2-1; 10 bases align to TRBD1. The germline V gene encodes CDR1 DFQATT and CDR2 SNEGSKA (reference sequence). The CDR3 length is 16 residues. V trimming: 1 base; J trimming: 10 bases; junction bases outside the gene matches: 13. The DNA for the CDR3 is TGCAGTGCTAGAGGTGGCGGGACAGGGGTGGGAAGCGAGCAGTTCTTC. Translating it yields CSARGGGTGVGSEQFF.

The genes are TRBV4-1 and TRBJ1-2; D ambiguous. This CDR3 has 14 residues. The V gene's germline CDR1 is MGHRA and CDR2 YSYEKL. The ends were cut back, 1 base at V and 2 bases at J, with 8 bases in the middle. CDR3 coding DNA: TGCGCCAGCAGCCAAGCTTACGTGAACTATGGCTACACCTTC. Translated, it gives CASSQAYVNYGYTF.

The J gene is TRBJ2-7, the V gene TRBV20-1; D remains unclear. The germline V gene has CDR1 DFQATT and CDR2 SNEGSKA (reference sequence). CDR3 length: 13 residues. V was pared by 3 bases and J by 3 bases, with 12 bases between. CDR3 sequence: CSARPPRSYEQYF. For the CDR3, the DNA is TGCAGTGCTAGGCCCCCCAGGAGCTACGAGCAGTACTTC.

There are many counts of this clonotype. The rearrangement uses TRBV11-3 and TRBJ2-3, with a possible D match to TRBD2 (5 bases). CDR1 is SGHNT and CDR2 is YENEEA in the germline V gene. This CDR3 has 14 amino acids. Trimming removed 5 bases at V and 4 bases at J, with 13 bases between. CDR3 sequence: CASSRSEEADTQYF. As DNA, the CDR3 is TGTGCCAGCAGCCGATCGGAGGAGGCAGATACGCAGTATTTT.

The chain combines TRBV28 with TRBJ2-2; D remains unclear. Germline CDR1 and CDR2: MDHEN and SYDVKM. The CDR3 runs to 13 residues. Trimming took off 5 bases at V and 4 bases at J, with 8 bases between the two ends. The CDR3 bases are TGTGCCAGCAGTACGGACGGCACCGGGGAGCTGTTTTTT. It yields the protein CASSTDGTGELFF.

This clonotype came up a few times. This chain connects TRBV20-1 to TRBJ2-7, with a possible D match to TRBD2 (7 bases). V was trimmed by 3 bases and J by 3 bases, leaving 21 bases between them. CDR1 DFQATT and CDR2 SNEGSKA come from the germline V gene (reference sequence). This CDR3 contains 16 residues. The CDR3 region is CSARSSGGAGFYEQYF. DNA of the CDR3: TGCAGTGCTAGGTCTTCGGGGGGCGCGGGTTTCTACGAGCAGTACTTC.

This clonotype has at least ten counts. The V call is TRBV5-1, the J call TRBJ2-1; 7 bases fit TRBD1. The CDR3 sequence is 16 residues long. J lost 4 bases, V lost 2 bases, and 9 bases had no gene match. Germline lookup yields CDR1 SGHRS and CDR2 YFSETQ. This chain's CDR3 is CASSFSWGQSYNEQFF. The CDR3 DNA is TGCGCCAGCAGCTTCTCCTGGGGACAGTCTTACAATGAGCAGTTCTTC.

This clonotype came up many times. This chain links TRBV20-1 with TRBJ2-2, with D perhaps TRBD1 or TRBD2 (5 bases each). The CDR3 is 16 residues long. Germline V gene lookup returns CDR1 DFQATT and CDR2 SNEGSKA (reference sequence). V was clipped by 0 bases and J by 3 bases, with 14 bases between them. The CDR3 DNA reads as TGCAGTGCTAGAGATCTGAGGGTGGGGGACACCGGGGAGCTGTTTTTT. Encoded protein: CSARDLRVGDTGELFF.

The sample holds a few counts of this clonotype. CDR3 DNA: TGTGCCAGCAGCCCCCACAGGGGGCCCACAGATACGCAGTATTTT. Amino acid sequence: CASSPHRGPTDTQYF. The rearrangement uses TRBV3-1 and TRBJ2-3; 9 bases fit TRBD1. The CDR3 spans 15 residues. Germline CDR1 is LGHDT and CDR2 is YNNKEL (reference sequence). V lost 4 bases, J lost 2 bases, and 4 bases stayed unmatched.

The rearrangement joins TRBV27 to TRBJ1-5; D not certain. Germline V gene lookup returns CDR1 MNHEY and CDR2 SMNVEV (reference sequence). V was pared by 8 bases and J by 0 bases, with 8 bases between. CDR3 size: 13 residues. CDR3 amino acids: CASGRGSNQPQHF. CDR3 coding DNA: TGTGCCAGCGGTCGGGGTAGCAATCAGCCCCAGCATTTT.

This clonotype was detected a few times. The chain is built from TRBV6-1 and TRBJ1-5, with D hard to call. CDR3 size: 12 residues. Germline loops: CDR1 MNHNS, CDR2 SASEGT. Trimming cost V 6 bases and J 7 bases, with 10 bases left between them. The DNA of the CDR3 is TGTGCCAGCAGGCCTATAGGCCAGCCCCAGCATTTT. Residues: CASRPIGQPQHF.

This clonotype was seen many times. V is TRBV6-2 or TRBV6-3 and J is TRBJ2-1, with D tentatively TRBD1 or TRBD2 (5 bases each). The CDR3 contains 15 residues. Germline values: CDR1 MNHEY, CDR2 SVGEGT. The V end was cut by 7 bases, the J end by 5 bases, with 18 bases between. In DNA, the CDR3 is TGTGCCAGCACCCAGAGGGGCGCCCCAAACAATGAGCAGTTCTTC. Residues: CASTQRGAPNNEQFF.